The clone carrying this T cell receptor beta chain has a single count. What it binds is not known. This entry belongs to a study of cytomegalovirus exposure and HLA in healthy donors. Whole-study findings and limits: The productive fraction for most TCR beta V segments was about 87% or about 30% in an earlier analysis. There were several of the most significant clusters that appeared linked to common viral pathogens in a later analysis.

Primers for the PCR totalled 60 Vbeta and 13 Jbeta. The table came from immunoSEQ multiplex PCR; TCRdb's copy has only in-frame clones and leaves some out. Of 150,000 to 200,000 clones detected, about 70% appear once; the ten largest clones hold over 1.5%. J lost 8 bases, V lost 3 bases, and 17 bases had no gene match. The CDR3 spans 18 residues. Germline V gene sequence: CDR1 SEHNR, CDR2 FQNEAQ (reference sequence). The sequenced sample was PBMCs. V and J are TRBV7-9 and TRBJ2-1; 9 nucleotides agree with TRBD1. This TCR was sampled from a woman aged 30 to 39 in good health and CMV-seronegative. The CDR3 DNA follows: TGTGCCAGCAGCTTTACGGTGACCGGGACAGGGTTTGGAGATGAGCAGTTCTTC. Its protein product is CASSFTVTGTGFGDEQFF.